Below, one T cell receptor (beta chain) is given with its context. This clonotype came up a few times. Its target antigen remains unknown. Per-nucleotide qualities are absent, and no much larger clonotype sits a single base away. The sample originates from a study of T cells after yellow fever vaccination (dated by TCRdb to about 2019). The study in broad terms: The SMART-Seq v4 Ultra Low Input RNA kit was used to prepare libraries from fractions with low cell numbers. To track T-cell clones before and after primary and booster YFV17D yellow fever vaccination, bulk TCR alpha and beta repertoires were sequenced longitudinally. Two healthy male donors, one aged 18 to 29 and one aged 30 to 40 years, were included in the cohort. Blood was collected at multiple timepoints before and after primary and secondary immunization, and bulk PBMC replicates and cell subsets were isolated. The full study reports these points: Because only a couple of donors were included in the study, the extent to which the findings can be generalized is limited. Most clones expanded after primary vaccination (about 95% of CD4 and roughly 91% of CD8) were re-detected after the booster, suggesting that broad memory maintenance occurred. Compared with the primary T-cell response, the secondary T-cell response was weaker but faster, peaking on day 5 rather than day 15. Computational filtering was needed because FACS-sorted repertoires could contain abundant contaminating clonotypes from the bulk population. A small fraction of clonotypes showed up in both the CD4 and CD8 compartments, probably as a result of convergent recombination.

Deletion took 6 bases off V and 4 bases off J, with a span of 12 bases between the germline ends. Reading the germline V gene gives CDR1 MDHEN and CDR2 SYDVKM. The CDR3 holds 14 amino acids from the cysteine to the phenylalanine. Of all the DNA, just the CDR3 is kept, 42 bases in frame from base 1. TCR cDNA was synthesized by 5'RACE template switching, through which a universal primer site and unique molecular identifiers were introduced. cDNA synthesis was primed from both the TCR alpha and TCR beta constant segments. Libraries were amplified in two PCR steps, with sample barcodes and sequencing adapters added in the second step. Libraries were sequenced on Illumina HiSeq 2500 (2x100 bp) or NovaSeq (2x150 bp). In the authors' own workflow: MIGEC was used to demultiplex reads and collapse the reads into UMI consensus sequences, and MiXCR was used for V(D)J alignment. Using edgeR on replicate PBMC samples, clonotypes were called vaccine-responding if FDR was below 0.01 and the log2 fold change was above 5 up to day 15. Bulk clonotypes were assigned CD4 or CD8 identity according to which sequenced CD4 or CD8 repertoire held them at higher abundance. TCRdb reworked the public reads: Q25 trimming with fastp, MiXCR clone assembly, productive beta chains retained. Rows are combined by CDR3 protein, so each entry shows the most common genes and DNA. In this record, the V and J calls reflect TCRdb's handling and not the investigators' own analysis. The sample profile shows 550,000 to 750,000 distinct CDR3 sequences; about 13% of them were found once. The ten top clones hold roughly an eighth of the sample.

In light of the paper, this sample's treatment or condition label describes: live attenuated yellow fever vaccine strain. At every blood-draw timepoint, two biological replicates of bulk PBMCs were collected. PBMCs were isolated from peripheral blood using a standard Ficoll-Paque protocol. RNA was extracted with TriZol from bulk PBMCs, CD4 and CD8 fractions, and dextramer-positive and dextramer-negative fractions. This TCR came from a young man who received the YFV17D yellow fever vaccine. The V gene is TRBV28 and the J gene is TRBJ2-2; the D region is possibly TRBD1 or TRBD2, each matching across 6 bases. The sequences come from PBMCs, collected on the day of the yellow fever booster vaccination. The base sequence is TGTGCCAGCAGATGGGGGGCGGGCACCGGGGAGCTGTTTTTT. This codes for CASRWGAGTGELFF.